What follows are 23 T cell receptor beta chains derived from one specimen sequenced in a study of T-cell memory formation after mild COVID-19 (dated by TCRdb to about 2021). Libraries were constructed by 5' RACE. Sequencing was carried out with an Illumina NovaSeq 6000. The public sequencing data were trimmed at Q25 with fastp and processed into clonotypes with MiXCR by TCRdb, which kept only in-frame beta chains. Rows with a matching CDR3 protein are joined into one entry that keeps the most common DNA and genes. Present in this sample are some 150,000 distinct CDR3 sequences, approximately 21% of which were seen just once. The ten biggest clones cover under 2.5% of the sample. The source material was PBMCs or a T cell subset sorted from them (not recorded which). These receptors were taken from an adult woman who had mild COVID-19 (a few samples of this study predate the infection). The sample titles of this study are shuffled in the database, so cell type and time point are left out; the donor was told from shared clones.

This clonotype was seen a handful of times. The chain has TRBV3-2 and TRBJ1-3; the DNA was not used to check the table's D call, TRBD1. TRBV3-2 is a listed pseudogene. The CDR3 contains 15 residues. The CDR3 protein is CARLDRENNGNTIYF. CDR3 nucleotide sequence: TGTGCCAGACTAGACAGGGAAAATAATGGAAACACCATATATTTT.

In this sample, this clonotype turned up a few times. The chain is built from TRBV27 and TRBJ1-6; tentative D call: TRBD1 (6 bases). Per germline, CDR1 MNHEY and CDR2 SMNVEV (reference sequence). Trimming stripped 7 bases from V and 7 bases from J, with 14 bases between. The length of the CDR3 is 14 residues. CDR3 protein: CASKWGQANSPLHF. The DNA for the CDR3 is TGTGCCAGCAAGTGGGGGCAGGCAAATTCACCCCTCCACTTT.

Many counts were recorded for this clonotype. CDR3 DNA: TGTGCCAGCAGCTTAGATAGGGACAGGGACTACGAGCAGTACTTC. This gives the protein CASSLDRDRDYEQYF. The rearrangement links TRBV11-3 to TRBJ2-7, with 9 bases fitting TRBD1. The CDR3 has 15 residues. J was trimmed by 3 bases and V by 0 bases; bases with no gene match: 3. The germline V gene encodes CDR1 SGHNT and CDR2 YENEEA.

This chain links TRBV20-1 with TRBJ2-4; weak D call: TRBD2 (5 bases). This CDR3 region has 14 residues. V was trimmed by 3 bases and J by 0 bases, leaving 9 bases between them. CDR1 is DFQATT, CDR2 SNEGSKA, per germline (reference sequence). CDR3 protein: CSASGVLAKNIQYF. CDR3 DNA sequence: TGCAGTGCTAGCGGGGTCCTAGCCAAAAACATTCAGTACTTC.

This clonotype occurred a few times. The V gene is TRBV9, the J gene TRBJ2-3; 13 bases are a match to TRBD2. Trimming at V came to 3 bases and at J to 3 bases, leaving 4 bases not matched to a gene. The length of the CDR3 is 16 residues. CDR1 is SGDLS, CDR2 YYNGEE, per germline. The CDR3 DNA reads TGTGCCAGCAGCGCAACTAGCGGGGGGGCGACAGATACGCAGTATTTT. Protein product: CASSATSGGATDTQYF.

With regard to this clonotype: The junction departs from the called germline gene at one end, perhaps through a read error. The CDR3 nucleotides read TGTGCCAGCAGCCTTGAACCGGGATCCCGCCCGACTTTT. Encoded protein: CASSLEPGSRPTF. The chain employs TRBV11-2 and TRBJ2-2; a possible D gene is TRBD2 (5 bases). Germline V lookup: CDR1 SGHAT, CDR2 FQNNGV. The CDR3 consists of 13 residues.

This sequence joins TRBV12-3 or TRBV12-4 and TRBJ1-3, with no clear D. V lost 0 bases, J lost 9 bases, and 6 bases lay in between. The CDR3 loop spans 12 amino acids. The CDR3 is CASSLAGGTIYF. As DNA, the CDR3 is TGTGCCAGCAGTTTAGCCGGCGGCACCATATATTTT.

This clonotype was observed a handful of times. The chain employs TRBV6-6 and TRBJ2-2; tentatively, D is TRBD1 (5 bases). The CDR3 is 13 amino acids. CDR1 MNHNY and CDR2 SVGAGI come from the germline V gene (reference sequence). V was pared by 5 bases and J by 5 bases, with 9 bases between. This chain's CDR3 is CASSARDTGELFF. Written as DNA, the CDR3 is TGTGCCAGCAGTGCCAGGGATACCGGGGAGCTGTTTTTT.

This clonotype appeared a few times. V and J are TRBV24-1 and TRBJ2-1, with 14 bases fitting TRBD2. V shed 7 bases, J shed 10 bases, and the junction held 11 bases outside the gene matches. The CDR3 extends over 16 amino acids. Germline lookup yields CDR1 KGHDR and CDR2 SFDVKD. The chain's CDR3 is CATRPGTSGSNGEQFF. CDR3 DNA: TGTGCCACCAGGCCGGGGACTAGCGGGAGTAACGGCGAGCAGTTCTTC.

DNA for the CDR3: TGTGCCAGCAGTGAAGCAGGTGAGCAGTTCTTC. Residues: CASSEAGEQFF. This chain joins TRBV2 and TRBJ2-1; D gene ambiguous. CDR1 and CDR2 from the germline V gene are SNHLY and FYNNEI. The CDR3 is 11 amino acids. Trimming pared 0 bases from V and 9 bases from J, leaving 3 bases between.

The rearrangement uses TRBV20-1 and TRBJ2-3; TRBD2 matches 10 bases. V shed 3 bases, J shed 1 base, and the junction held 4 bases outside the gene matches. There are 15 residues in the CDR3. Germline V gene sequence: CDR1 DFQATT, CDR2 SNEGSKA (reference sequence). The CDR3: CSASRGLAGTDTQYF. DNA of the CDR3: TGCAGTGCTAGCCGCGGACTAGCGGGCACAGATACGCAGTATTTT.

The V gene is TRBV20-1, the J gene TRBJ2-7, with 9 nucleotides matching TRBD2. The trim removed 4 bases at V and 2 bases at J, leaving 6 bases unmatched. The germline V gene has CDR1 DFQATT and CDR2 SNEGSKA (reference sequence). The CDR3 length is 14 residues. The DNA for the CDR3 is TGCAGTGCTATGGGTAGCGGGAGTACCTACGAGCAGTACTTC. Protein sequence: CSAMGSGSTYEQYF.

As regards this clonotype: Sequence at one end of the junction differs from germline and may be a read error. The rearrangement joins TRBV12-3 or TRBV12-4 to TRBJ2-1, with 9 bases aligning to TRBD2. The CDR3 spans 12 residues. This CDR3 reads CASSNDGLATLF. The CDR3 coding sequence is TGTGCCAGCAGCAACGACGGACTAGCGACCCTCTTC.

J is TRBJ2-1 and V is TRBV10-3; tentative D call: TRBD2 (5 bases). The CDR3 runs 12 residues. Germline assignment: CDR1 ENHRY and CDR2 SYGVKD. V lost 8 bases to trimming and J lost 3 bases, with 8 bases between them. This chain's CDR3 is CAIDGGYNEQFF. In nucleotides, the CDR3 is TGTGCCATCGACGGAGGCTACAATGAGCAGTTCTTC.

This chain connects TRBV18 to TRBJ2-3; D ambiguous. There are 13 residues in the CDR3. Germline V gives CDR1 KGHSH, CDR2 LQKENI. V shed 3 bases and J shed 6 bases, with 10 bases lying between them. The CDR3 sequence is CASSPSSGDTQYF. In DNA form, the CDR3 reads TGTGCCAGCTCACCCTCATCCGGGGATACGCAGTATTTT.

The chain couples TRBV2 to TRBJ1-1, with D possibly matching TRBD1 (5 bases). The germline V gene has CDR1 SNHLY and CDR2 FYNNEI. The germline V and J ends were trimmed by 9 bases and 0 bases, with 11 bases remaining between them. The CDR3 runs to 13 residues. The DNA for the CDR3 is TGTGCCAGTTATAGGGGATTGAACACTGAAGCTTTCTTT. It encodes CASYRGLNTEAFF.

The chain combines TRBV5-1 with TRBJ2-2; D gene uncertain. Germline-derived CDR1 and CDR2 are SGHRS and YFSETQ. V lost 0 bases, J lost 0 bases, and 9 bases lay in between. The CDR3 has 16 amino acids. This CDR3 reads CASSLDASANTGELFF. Here the CDR3 DNA reads TGCGCCAGCAGCTTGGATGCATCCGCGAACACCGGGGAGCTGTTTTTT.

This clonotype was observed a few times. The chain is built from TRBV29-1 and TRBJ2-7; a possible D gene is TRBD1 (6 bases). Germline V gene sequence: CDR1 SQVTM, CDR2 ANQGSEA. The CDR3 consists of 12 residues. V lost 6 bases to trimming and J lost 4 bases, with 13 bases between them. The DNA of the CDR3 is TGCAGCGTCGGCGGGCAGGGGTACGAGCAGTACTTC. It translates to CSVGGQGYEQYF.

This chain links TRBV12-3 or TRBV12-4 with TRBJ2-1; D is undetermined. The CDR3 length is 16 residues. The V gene lost 5 bases and the J gene lost 0 bases, with 14 bases spanning the gap. This CDR3 is CASSRIGKSSYNEQFF. CDR3 bases: TGTGCCAGCAGTCGGATTGGCAAGAGCTCCTACAATGAGCAGTTCTTC.

This clonotype was observed at least ten times. The gene calls are TRBV20-1 and TRBJ2-7, with D perhaps matching TRBD2 (7 bases). Per the germline V gene, CDR1 is DFQATT and CDR2 is SNEGSKA (reference sequence). Trimming took 7 bases from V and 5 from J, leaving 12 bases between them. CDR3 length: 11 amino acids. The CDR3 loop is CSEGGGNEQYF. DNA of the CDR3: TGCAGTGAAGGGGGGGGGAACGAGCAGTACTTC.

This clonotype was recorded at least ten times. The chain is built from TRBV27 and TRBJ2-1; 8 bases agree with TRBD1. Germline-derived CDR1 and CDR2 are MNHEY and SMNVEV (reference sequence). CDR3 size: 15 residues. Germline trimming cut 2 bases from V and 3 bases from J; bases unmatched to any gene: 3. The chain's CDR3 is CASSLQGAVYNEQFF. The DNA of the CDR3 is TGTGCCAGCAGTTTACAGGGGGCGGTCTACAATGAGCAGTTCTTC.

This clonotype was counted a few times. CDR3 in amino acids: CASSPNGGPLHF. For the CDR3, the DNA is TGTGCCAGCAGTCCTAACGGCGGACCCCTCCACTTT. The chain joins TRBV12-3 or TRBV12-4 to TRBJ1-6; D unclear. Deletions cut 5 bases from V and 12 bases from J, with 11 bases between. The CDR3 is 12 amino acids.

The V gene is TRBV9, the J gene TRBJ1-2; D is unclear. With 0 bases removed from V and 2 bases from J, the gap between germline ends came to 5 bases. Germline V gene sequence: CDR1 SGDLS, CDR2 YYNGEE. The CDR3 spans 13 residues. The chain's CDR3 is CASSVDGNYGYTF. The DNA for the CDR3 is TGTGCCAGCAGCGTAGACGGCAACTATGGCTACACCTTC. The full variable domain, completed using reference TRBV9 and TRBJ1-2, is DSGVTQTPKHLITATGQRVTLRCSPRSGDLSVYWYQQSLDQGLQFLIQYYNGEERAKGNILERFSAQQFPDLHSELNLSSLELGDSALYFCASSVDGNYGYTFGSGTRLTVV.